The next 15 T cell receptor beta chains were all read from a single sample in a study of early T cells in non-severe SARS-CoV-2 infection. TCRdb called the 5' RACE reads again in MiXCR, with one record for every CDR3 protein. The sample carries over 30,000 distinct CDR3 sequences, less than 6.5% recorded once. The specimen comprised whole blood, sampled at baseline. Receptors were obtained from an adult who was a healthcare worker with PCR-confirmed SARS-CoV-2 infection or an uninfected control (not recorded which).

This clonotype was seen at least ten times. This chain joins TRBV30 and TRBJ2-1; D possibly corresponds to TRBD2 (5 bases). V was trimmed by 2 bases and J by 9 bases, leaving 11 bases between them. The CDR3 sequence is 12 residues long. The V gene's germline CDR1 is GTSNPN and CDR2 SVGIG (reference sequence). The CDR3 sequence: CAWSPEVVEQFF. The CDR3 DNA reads TGTGCCTGGAGTCCGGAGGTGGTTGAGCAGTTCTTC.

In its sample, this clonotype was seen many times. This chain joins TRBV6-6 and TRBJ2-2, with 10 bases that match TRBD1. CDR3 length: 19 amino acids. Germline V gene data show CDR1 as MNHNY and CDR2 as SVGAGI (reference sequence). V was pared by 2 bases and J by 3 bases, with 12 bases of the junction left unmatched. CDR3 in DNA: TGTGCCAGCAGTTACCAATTGGGGGGACAGGGGTTTGACACCGGGGAGCTGTTTTTT. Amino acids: CASSYQLGGQGFDTGELFF.

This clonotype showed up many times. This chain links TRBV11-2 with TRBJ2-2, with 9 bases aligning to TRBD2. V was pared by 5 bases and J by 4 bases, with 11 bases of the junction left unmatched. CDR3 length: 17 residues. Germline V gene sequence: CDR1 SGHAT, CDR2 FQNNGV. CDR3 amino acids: CASSPIAGESGTGELFF. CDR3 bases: TGTGCCAGCAGCCCAATAGCGGGAGAGTCGGGCACCGGGGAGCTGTTTTTT.

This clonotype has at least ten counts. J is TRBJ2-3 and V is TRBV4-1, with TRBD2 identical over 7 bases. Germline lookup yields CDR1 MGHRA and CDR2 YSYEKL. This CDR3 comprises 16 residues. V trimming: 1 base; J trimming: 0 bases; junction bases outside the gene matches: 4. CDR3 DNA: TGCGCCAGCAGCCAAGGACTAGCACTAAGCACAGATACGCAGTATTTT. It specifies CASSQGLALSTDTQYF.

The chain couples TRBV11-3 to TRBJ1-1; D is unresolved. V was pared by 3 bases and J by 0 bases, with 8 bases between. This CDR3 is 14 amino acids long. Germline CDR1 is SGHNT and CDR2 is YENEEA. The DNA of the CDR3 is TGTGCCAGCAGCTTCTCTAGCCTGAACACTGAAGCTTTCTTT. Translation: CASSFSSLNTEAFF.

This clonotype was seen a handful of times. CDR3 sequence (DNA): TGTGCCAGCGGTAGGACTTCGAGCTCCTATAATTCACCCCTCCACTTT. Translation: CASGRTSSSYNSPLHF. The chain links TRBV6-2 or TRBV6-3 to TRBJ1-6; D is unresolved. Germline CDR1 reads MNHEY; CDR2 reads SVGEGT. The CDR3 length is 16 residues. Trimming took off 8 bases at V and 0 bases at J, with 14 bases between the two ends.

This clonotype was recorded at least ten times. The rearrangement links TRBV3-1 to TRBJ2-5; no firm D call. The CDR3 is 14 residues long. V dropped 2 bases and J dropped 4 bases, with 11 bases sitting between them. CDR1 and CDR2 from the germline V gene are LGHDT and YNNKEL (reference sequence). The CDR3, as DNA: TGTGCCAGCAGCCAAAACCCGGGCCTAGAGACCCAGTACTTC. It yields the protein CASSQNPGLETQYF.

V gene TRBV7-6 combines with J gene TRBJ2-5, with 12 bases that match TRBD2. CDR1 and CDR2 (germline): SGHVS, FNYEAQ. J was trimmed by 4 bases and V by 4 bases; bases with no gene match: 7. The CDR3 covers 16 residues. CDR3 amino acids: CASSYGLAGRGETQYF. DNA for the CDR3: TGTGCCAGCAGCTATGGACTAGCGGGAAGGGGAGAGACCCAGTACTTC.

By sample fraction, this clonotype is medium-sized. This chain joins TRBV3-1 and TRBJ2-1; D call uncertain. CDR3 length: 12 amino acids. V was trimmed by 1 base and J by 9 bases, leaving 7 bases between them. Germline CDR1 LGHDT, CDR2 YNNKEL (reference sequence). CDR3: CASSQALGEQFF. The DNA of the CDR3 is TGTGCCAGCAGCCAAGCCCTAGGTGAGCAGTTCTTC.

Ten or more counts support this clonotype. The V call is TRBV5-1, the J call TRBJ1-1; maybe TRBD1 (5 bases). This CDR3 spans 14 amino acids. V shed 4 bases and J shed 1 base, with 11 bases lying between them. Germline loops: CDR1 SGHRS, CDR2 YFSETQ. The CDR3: CASSLGPENTEAFF. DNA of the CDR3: TGCGCCAGCAGCCTGGGACCCGAGAACACTGAAGCTTTCTTT.

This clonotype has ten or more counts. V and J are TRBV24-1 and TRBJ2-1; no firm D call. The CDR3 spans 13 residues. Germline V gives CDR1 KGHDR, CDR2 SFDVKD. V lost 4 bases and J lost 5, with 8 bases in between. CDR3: CATSDVFDNEQFF. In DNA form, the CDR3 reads TGTGCCACCAGTGACGTGTTTGACAATGAGCAGTTCTTC.

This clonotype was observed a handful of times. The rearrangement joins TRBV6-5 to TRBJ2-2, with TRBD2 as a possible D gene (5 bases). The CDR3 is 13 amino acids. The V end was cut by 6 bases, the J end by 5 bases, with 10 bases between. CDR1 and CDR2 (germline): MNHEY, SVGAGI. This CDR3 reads CASRVTRTGELFF. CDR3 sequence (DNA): TGTGCCAGCAGAGTTACTAGGACCGGGGAGCTGTTTTTT.

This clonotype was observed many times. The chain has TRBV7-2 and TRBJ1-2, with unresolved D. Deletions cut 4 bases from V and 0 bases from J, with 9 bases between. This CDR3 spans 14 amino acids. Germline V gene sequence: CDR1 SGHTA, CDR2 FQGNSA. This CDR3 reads CASSSPLTNYGYTF. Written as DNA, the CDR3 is TGTGCCAGCAGCTCCCCACTTACTAACTATGGCTACACCTTC.

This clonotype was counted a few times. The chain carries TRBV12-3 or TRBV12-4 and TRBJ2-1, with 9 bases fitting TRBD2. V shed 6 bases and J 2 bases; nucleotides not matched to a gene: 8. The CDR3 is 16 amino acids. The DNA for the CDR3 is TGTGCCAGCAGCATTGTAGCGGGAGCGGCCTACAATGAGCAGTTCTTC. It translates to CASSIVAGAAYNEQFF.

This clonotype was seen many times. CDR3 nucleotides: TGTGCCAGTAGTGAGGGGGCGCGGGTCAATGAGCAGTTCTTC. Translated, it gives CASSEGARVNEQFF. The chain employs TRBV19 and TRBJ2-1; 7 nucleotides align to TRBD1. Germline lookup yields CDR1 LNHDA and CDR2 SQIVND (reference sequence). V was pared by 5 bases and J by 6 bases, with 7 bases of the junction left unmatched. The CDR3 loop spans 14 amino acids.